This TCR beta chain is from a study of blood T cell repertoires in COVID-19. Study-level information: Specimens from acute and convalescent COVID-19 originated in the United States, Italy and Spain. PBMCs, B-cell-depleted T cells, or T cells provided the cDNA or gDNA that made up the material.

V dropped 3 bases and J dropped 3; count of bases not matched to a gene: 5. This CDR3 has 14 amino acids. The germline CDR1 and CDR2 sequences are MNHEY and SMNVEV (reference sequence). How the authors handled the data: Amplification with reference gene primers provided the estimates of nucleated cell counts. Only in-frame clones appear in the TCRdb table, and some are missing; sequencing was by immunoSEQ multiplex PCR. The D gene and trimming were derived from the DNA, and the V and J assignments and clone size from that table. The table shows fewer than 200,000 clones, with less than 90% occurring only once.

The TCR originated in a man aged 70-80 years with active or convalescent COVID-19. The gene calls are TRBV27 and TRBJ2-7, with 7 bases fitting TRBD1. The sequenced material came from peripheral blood. The CDR3, as DNA: TGTGCCAGCAGTTTCCAAAGACAGGGCTACGAGCAGTACTTC. This codes for CASSFQRQGYEQYF.